This TCR beta chain is drawn from a study of blood T cells in healthy people across ages. Findings and limits, study-wide: With naive T cell percentage, TCR beta diversity showed a strong correlation. Versus aged donors, long-lived donors had higher diversity and more naive CD4+ cells.

To note about this clonotype: What it recognizes is unknown.

PCR was performed a second time for about 7 to 12 cycles using a sample-barcoded 5' primer and a J-beta primer mix. TCRdb reprocessed the 5' RACE reads via MiXCR and lists one record per CDR3 protein. The profile shows over 600,000 distinct CDR3 sequences, roughly three fifths of them singletons. The sequence was obtained from a man aged 40-49 years in good health. The sequencing sample was made of blood.

CDR3 protein: CASTRKLAKNIQYF. Here the CDR3 DNA reads TGTGCCAGCACTAGAAAACTAGCCAAAAACATTCAGTACTTC. The rearrangement joins TRBV6-1 to TRBJ2-4; no clear D. There are 14 residues in the CDR3. Germline V CDR1 and CDR2: MNHNS, SASEGT. Trimming left V 7 bases short and J 0 bases short, with 10 bases between.